The 27 T cell receptor beta chains below come from one sample, sequenced in a study of blood T cell repertoires in COVID-19. TCRdb's copy holds only in-frame clones and misses some; the assay was immunoSEQ multiplex PCR. The sample carries over 100,000 clones, over 80% recorded once. The specimen sequenced was peripheral blood. Every receptor here comes from a man aged 50 to 60 with acute or convalescent COVID-19.

The rearrangement uses TRBV11-3 and TRBJ1-1; TRBD1 agrees at 10 bases. Germline CDR1 is SGHNT and CDR2 is YENEEA. Trimming took 5 bases from V and 7 from J; bases not matched to a gene: 10. The CDR3 is 15 amino acids. The CDR3 spells CASSEWDRGRIEAFF. DNA of the CDR3: TGTGCCAGCAGCGAATGGGACAGGGGAAGGATTGAAGCTTTCTTT.

V gene TRBV7-2 combines with J gene TRBJ2-7; 11 bases match TRBD2. The V and J ends lost 1 base and 5 bases, in that order; junction bases with no gene match: 10. From germline, CDR1 is SGHTA and CDR2 FQGNSA. The CDR3 runs to 17 residues. CDR3 sequence: CASSLGTSGGLIDEQYF. In DNA form, the CDR3 reads TGTGCCAGCAGCTTAGGCACTAGCGGGGGCCTGATCGACGAGCAGTACTTC.

The chain is built from TRBV24-1 and TRBJ2-7; D is ambiguous. Between the trimmed V and J ends, which lost 2 bases and 0 bases, there was a span of 4 bases. Germline lookup yields CDR1 KGHDR and CDR2 SFDVKD. The CDR3 loop spans 13 amino acids. CDR3 residues: CATSDSRSYEQYF. Written as DNA, the CDR3 is TGTGCCACCAGTGATTCCCGCTCCTACGAGCAGTACTTC.

V gene TRBV2 combines with J gene TRBJ2-1; 7 bases line up with TRBD1. The CDR3 is 14 residues long. Germline V CDR1 and CDR2: SNHLY, FYNNEI. J was trimmed by 4 bases and V by 7 bases; bases with no gene match: 7. Here the CDR3 DNA reads TGTGCCAGCACCACCGGGACAGTTTACAATGAGCAGTTCTTC. This sequence encodes CASTTGTVYNEQFF.

J is TRBJ2-7 and V is TRBV2, with a possible D match to TRBD1 (5 bases). The CDR3 length is 13 residues. V dropped 6 bases and J dropped 1 base, with 10 bases sitting between them. Germline V gene sequence: CDR1 SNHLY, CDR2 FYNNEI. The CDR3 sequence: CASRGLGSYEQYF. CDR3 DNA: TGTGCCAGCAGGGGGCTGGGTTCCTACGAGCAGTACTTC.

The chain has TRBV2 and TRBJ1-4; TRBD1 aligns across 10 bases. V shed 7 bases, J shed 7 bases, and the junction held 9 bases outside the gene matches. The CDR3 consists of 15 residues. Germline V gene sequence: CDR1 SNHLY, CDR2 FYNNEI. The CDR3 DNA follows: TGTGCCAGCAAACTCGACAGGGGGCAGGGTGAAAAACTGTTTTTT. Protein sequence: CASKLDRGQGEKLFF.

V usage is TRBV28 and J usage is TRBJ1-1, with TRBD1 matching 9 bases. With V trimmed by 8 bases and J by 7 bases, 17 bases remained unmatched. The germline V gene encodes CDR1 MDHEN and CDR2 SYDVKM. This CDR3 is built from 16 residues. DNA of the CDR3: TGTGCCAGCGGATATGGCATATGGGACAGGGTGTATGAAGCTTTCTTT. This codes for CASGYGIWDRVYEAFF.

This rearrangement joins TRBV6-6 to TRBJ2-4; TRBD2 matches at 8 bases. The CDR3 length is 16 residues. Germline CDR1 and CDR2: MNHNY and SVGAGI (reference sequence). The trim removed 0 bases at V and 0 bases at J, leaving 1 base unmatched. This CDR3 reads CASSYSSGGAKNIQYF. Here the CDR3 DNA reads TGTGCCAGCAGTTACTCGAGCGGGGGAGCCAAAAACATTCAGTACTTC.

A remark on this clone: Distinct nucleotide sequences in the sample also encode this CDR3. The rearrangement links TRBV20-1 to TRBJ2-7; possible D gene TRBD2, 5 bases. Germline CDR1 reads DFQATT; CDR2 reads SNEGSKA (reference sequence). The ends were cut back, 6 bases at V and 0 bases at J, with 6 bases in the middle. This CDR3 is built from 11 residues. The CDR3 DNA is TGCAGTGCCCGGGGCTCCTACGAGCAGTACTTC. Translated, it gives CSARGSYEQYF.

The chain recombines TRBV9 with TRBJ2-1, with D possibly being TRBD2 (6 bases). The CDR3 contains 17 residues. With 0 bases removed from V and 0 bases from J, the gap between germline ends came to 13 bases. From germline, CDR1 is SGDLS and CDR2 YYNGEE. The CDR3 DNA sequence: TGTGCCAGCAGCGTAGTGGGTGGGAGGAGCTCCTACAATGAGCAGTTCTTC. Translated, it gives CASSVVGGRSSYNEQFF.

In its sample, this clone was seen once. This rearrangement joins TRBV7-9 to TRBJ2-1, with D tentatively TRBD2 (6 bases). The CDR3 spans 12 residues. V was shortened by 5 bases and J by 14 bases, with 16 bases between the two germline ends. Germline CDR1 SEHNR, CDR2 FQNEAQ (reference sequence). CDR3 coding DNA: TGTGCCAGCAGCCAAGGCGGGAAGGGAGAGTTCTTC. Encoded protein: CASSQGGKGEFF. The full variable domain, in which reference TRBV7-9 and TRBJ2-1 provide the parts outside the CDR3, is DTGVSQNPRHKITKRGQNVTFRCDPISEHNRLYWYRQTLGQGPEFLTYFQNEAQLEKSRLLSDRFSAERPKGSFSTLEIQRTEQGDSAMYLCASSQGGKGEFFGPGTRLTVL.

This chain links TRBV19 with TRBJ2-2; tentative D call: TRBD1 (5 bases). The ends were cut back, 0 bases at V and 7 bases at J, with 12 bases in the middle. This CDR3 is 15 amino acids long. From germline, CDR1 is LNHDA and CDR2 SQIVND (reference sequence). CDR3 nucleotide sequence: TGTGCCAGTAGTATAGATGGGGCAGGGCACGGGGAGCTGTTTTTT. Its translation: CASSIDGAGHGELFF.

In its sample, this clone was seen a few times. The V gene is TRBV19, the J gene TRBJ2-1, with a tentative D call TRBD2 (6 bases). The CDR3 runs 14 residues. Germline-derived CDR1 and CDR2 are LNHDA and SQIVND (reference sequence). The V end lost 8 bases, the J end lost 4 bases, and 15 bases lay between the germline ends. The CDR3 nucleotides read TGTGCCAGTCGGGGCAGACTAGAGTACAATGAGCAGTTCTTC. It specifies CASRGRLEYNEQFF.

A few counts support this clone. J is TRBJ2-6 and V is TRBV15; D may be TRBD1 (6 bases). V was clipped by 0 bases and J by 0 bases, with 12 bases between them. CDR1 and CDR2 (germline): LNHNV, YYDKDF (reference sequence). The CDR3 spans 18 residues. The CDR3 protein is CATSRDPTGFSGANVLTF. The DNA of the CDR3 is TGTGCCACCAGCAGAGATCCTACAGGGTTCTCTGGGGCCAACGTCCTGACTTTC.

V gene TRBV7-2 combines with J gene TRBJ2-2, with 9 positions matching TRBD2. V was clipped by 1 base and J by 3 bases; unmatched bases: 0. Germline CDR1 is SGHTA and CDR2 is FQGNSA. The CDR3 length is 15 residues. In nucleotides, the CDR3 is TGTGCCAGCAGCTTAGTAGCGGGAGACACCGGGGAGCTGTTTTTT. Residues: CASSLVAGDTGELFF.

The chain has TRBV7-9 and TRBJ2-7; TRBD2 matches 11 bases. With V trimmed by 4 bases and J by 5 bases, 19 bases remained unmatched. The CDR3 loop spans 19 amino acids. CDR1 and CDR2 from the germline V gene are SEHNR and FQNEAQ (reference sequence). CDR3 bases: TGTGCCAGCAGCTCATACTTATATCGTAGCGGGAGGGCACTCAACGAGCAGTACTTC. Amino acids: CASSSYLYRSGRALNEQYF.

This chain connects TRBV29-1 to TRBJ2-2; D remains unclear. V was cut by 7 bases and J by 1 base, with 10 bases left in between. CDR3 length equals 13 residues. The germline V gene encodes CDR1 SQVTM and CDR2 ANQGSEA. This CDR3 reads CSARSENTGELFF. CDR3 nucleotide sequence: TGCAGCGCAAGGAGTGAGAACACCGGGGAGCTGTTTTTT.

V gene TRBV5-1 combines with J gene TRBJ2-1; TRBD1 agrees at 7 bases. Germline V gene sequence: CDR1 SGHRS, CDR2 YFSETQ. The CDR3 sequence is 15 residues long. Trimming cost V 3 bases and J 5 bases; bases outside gene matches: 8. In DNA, the CDR3 is TGCGCCAGCAGCTCCGCCCCGGGACAGAACAATGAGCAGTTCTTC. Translation: CASSSAPGQNNEQFF. Combining the CDR3 with reference TRBV5-1 and TRBJ2-1 gives the whole variable domain KAGVTQTPRYLIKTRGQQVTLSCSPISGHRSVSWYQQTPGQGLQFLFEYFSETQRNKGNFPGRFSGRQFSNSRSEMNVSTLELGDSALYLCASSSAPGQNNEQFFGPGTRLTVL.

This clone was seen more than once but under ten times. The chain is built from TRBV5-6 and TRBJ2-3, with D uncertain. CDR3 length: 14 amino acids. V was shortened by 0 bases and J by 12 bases, with 17 bases between the two germline ends. In germline, CDR1 is SGHDT, CDR2 YYEEEE. Here the CDR3 DNA reads TGTGCCAGCAGCTTGGCCGTATACGCGTTCCGTCAGTATTTT. Its translation: CASSLAVYAFRQYF.

V gene TRBV19 combines with J gene TRBJ1-1; perhaps TRBD1 as D (5 bases). The CDR3 has 11 amino acids. The germline CDR1 and CDR2 sequences are LNHDA and SQIVND (reference sequence). Between the trimmed V and J ends, which lost 6 bases and 7 bases, there was a span of 9 bases. In DNA form, the CDR3 reads TGTGCCAGTAGCTGGGGCCTTGAAGCTTTCTTT. Amino acid sequence: CASSWGLEAFF.

The V and J genes are TRBV5-1 and TRBJ2-2, with unresolved D. This CDR3 contains 13 residues. Between the trimmed V and J ends, which lost 7 bases and 1 base, there was a span of 8 bases. The germline CDR1 and CDR2 sequences are SGHRS and YFSETQ. The CDR3 DNA is TGCGCCAGCTGCTGGCAGAACACCGGGGAGCTGTTTTTT. Translating gives CASCWQNTGELFF. Looking up the rest from reference TRBV5-1 and TRBJ2-2 gives the full variable domain: KAGVTQTPRYLIKTRGQQVTLSCSPISGHRSVSWYQQTPGQGLQFLFEYFSETQRNKGNFPGRFSGRQFSNSRSEMNVSTLELGDSALYLCASCWQNTGELFFGEGSRLTVL.

The rearrangement joins TRBV27 to TRBJ1-4, with 10 bases aligning to TRBD1. CDR3 length: 16 amino acids. Germline loops: CDR1 MNHEY, CDR2 SMNVEV (reference sequence). V was pared by 3 bases and J by 3 bases, with 4 bases of the junction left unmatched. The CDR3 loop is CASSFRDRGANEKLFF. The CDR3 coding sequence is TGTGCCAGCAGTTTCCGGGACAGGGGAGCTAATGAAAAACTGTTTTTT.

V is TRBV28 and J is TRBJ2-7; the match to TRBD1 covers 7 bases. Germline trimming cut 5 bases from V and 2 bases from J; bases unmatched to any gene: 9. The CDR3 is 15 residues long. Germline V gives CDR1 MDHEN, CDR2 SYDVKM. CDR3 amino acids: CASSDGTAGAYEQYF. CDR3 sequence (DNA): TGTGCCAGCAGTGACGGGACAGCAGGGGCCTACGAGCAGTACTTC.

The rearrangement links TRBV10-2 to TRBJ1-3, with D hard to call. Germline lookup yields CDR1 WSHSY and CDR2 SAAADI. The CDR3 contains 14 residues. V was shortened by 6 bases and J by 1 base, with 10 bases between the two germline ends. The CDR3 region has the DNA TGCGCCAGCAGAGAGGCGGGATCTGGAAACACCATATATTTT. It is translated as CASREAGSGNTIYF.

The chain has TRBV11-3 and TRBJ2-3; 7 bases fit TRBD1. Germline V gives CDR1 SGHNT, CDR2 YENEEA. The CDR3 sequence is 16 residues long. With 5 bases clipped from V and 6 bases from J, the junction kept 14 bases outside the gene matches. The CDR3 reads CASSLRTGAQVDTQYF. CDR3 nucleotides: TGTGCCAGCAGCCTACGAACAGGGGCGCAGGTGGATACGCAGTATTTT.

V and J are TRBV11-3 and TRBJ1-1; TRBD1 matches at 7 bases. This CDR3 contains 13 residues. Trimming removed 4 bases from V and 3 bases from J; junction bases left unmatched: 2. Germline assignment: CDR1 SGHNT and CDR2 YENEEA. CDR3 amino acids: CASSSTGDTEAFF. The CDR3 DNA follows: TGTGCCAGCAGCTCTACAGGGGACACTGAAGCTTTCTTT. Using reference TRBV11-3 and TRBJ1-1 for the parts outside the CDR3, the full variable domain is EAGVVQSPRYKIIEKKQPVAFWCNPISGHNTLYWYLQNLGQGPELLIRYENEEAVDDSQLPKDRFSAERLKGVDSTLKIQPAELGDSAVYLCASSSTGDTEAFFGQGTRLTVV.

This rearrangement joins TRBV5-1 to TRBJ1-5; D is undetermined. Germline lookup yields CDR1 SGHRS and CDR2 YFSETQ. Trimming pared 0 bases from V and 4 bases from J, leaving 11 bases between. The CDR3 spans 15 residues. The CDR3 region is CASSLAGTANQPQHF. The CDR3 bases are TGCGCCAGCAGCTTGGCCGGTACAGCTAATCAGCCCCAGCATTTT.